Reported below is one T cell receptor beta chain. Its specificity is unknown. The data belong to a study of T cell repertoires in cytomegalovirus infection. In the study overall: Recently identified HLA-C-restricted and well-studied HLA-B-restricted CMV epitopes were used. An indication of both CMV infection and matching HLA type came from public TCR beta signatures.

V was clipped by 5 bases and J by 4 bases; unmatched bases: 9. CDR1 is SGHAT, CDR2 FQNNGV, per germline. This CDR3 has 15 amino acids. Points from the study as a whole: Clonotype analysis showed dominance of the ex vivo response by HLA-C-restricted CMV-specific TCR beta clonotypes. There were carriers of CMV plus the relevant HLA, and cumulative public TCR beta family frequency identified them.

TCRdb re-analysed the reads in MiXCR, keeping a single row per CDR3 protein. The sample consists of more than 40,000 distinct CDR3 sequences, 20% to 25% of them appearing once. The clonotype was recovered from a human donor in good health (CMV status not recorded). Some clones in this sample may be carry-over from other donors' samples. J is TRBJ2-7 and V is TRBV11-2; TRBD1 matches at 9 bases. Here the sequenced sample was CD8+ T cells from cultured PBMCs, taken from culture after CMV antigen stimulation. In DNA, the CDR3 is TGTGCCAGCAGCCCCGGACAGGGGTCGGGGTACGAGCAGTACTTC. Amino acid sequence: CASSPGQGSGYEQYF.